This T cell receptor beta chain was retrieved from a study of blood T cell repertoires in COVID-19. In the study overall: The origin of the acute and convalescent COVID-19 samples was the United States, Italy and Spain.

CDR3 length equals 14 residues. CDR1 is LNHDA and CDR2 is SQIVND in the germline V gene (reference sequence). V was clipped by 5 bases and J by 4 bases; unmatched bases: 6. Original methodology: How many nucleated cells were present was estimated from reference gene primer amplification. Only in-frame clones appear in the TCRdb table, and some are missing; sequencing was by immunoSEQ multiplex PCR. The V and J calls and clone size are taken from that table; D and trimming were inferred from the DNA. The sample lists 240,000 or so clones; around 88% were seen once. The sequence came from a woman in her 30s who had recovered from COVID-19. The chain joins TRBV19 to TRBJ1-1; TRBD1 matches 8 bases. The material sequenced was peripheral blood. This CDR3 reads CASSYPDRGTEAFF. The CDR3 DNA reads as TGTGCCAGTAGTTATCCTGACAGGGGCACTGAAGCTTTCTTT. The full variable domain, rest sourced from reference TRBV19 and TRBJ1-1, is DGGITQSPKYLFRKEGQNVTLSCEQNLNHDAMYWYRQDPGQGLRLIYYSQIVNDFQKGDIAEGYSVSREKKESFPLTVTSAQKNPTAFYLCASSYPDRGTEAFFGQGTRLTVV.